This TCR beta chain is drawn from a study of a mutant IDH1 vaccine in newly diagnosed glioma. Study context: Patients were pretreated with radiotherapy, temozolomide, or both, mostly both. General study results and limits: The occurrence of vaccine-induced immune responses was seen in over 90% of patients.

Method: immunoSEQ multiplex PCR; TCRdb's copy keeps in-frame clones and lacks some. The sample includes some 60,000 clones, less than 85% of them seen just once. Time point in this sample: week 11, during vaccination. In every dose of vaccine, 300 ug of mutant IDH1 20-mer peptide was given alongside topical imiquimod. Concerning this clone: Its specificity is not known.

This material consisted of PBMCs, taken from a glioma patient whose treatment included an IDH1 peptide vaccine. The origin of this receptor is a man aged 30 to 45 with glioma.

The CDR3 region is CASSFRNYGYTF. Written as DNA, the CDR3 is TGTGCCAGCAGCTTTCGTAACTATGGCTACACCTTC. The rearrangement links TRBV11-2 to TRBJ1-2; the D is unclear. The CDR3 has 12 residues. The V gene's germline CDR1 is SGHAT and CDR2 FQNNGV. Trimming removed 3 bases from V and 1 base from J, with 3 bases in between.